This TCR beta chain was found in a study of blood T cell repertoires in COVID-19. Study summary: The samples span acute and convalescent COVID-19 from the United States, Italy and Spain. Sources were T cells, B-cell-depleted T cells, or PBMCs; the material itself was cDNA or gDNA.

This clone has a single count. Looked up from germline, CDR1 is LNHDA and CDR2 is SQIVND (reference sequence). V lost 5 bases, J lost 6 bases, and 17 bases lay in between. The CDR3 runs to 15 residues. How the authors handled the data: Amplification of reference gene primers was used by the study to estimate nucleated cell counts. The method was immunoSEQ multiplex PCR; TCRdb's version includes in-frame clones alone and lacks a portion of them. V, J and clone size are taken as reported in that table, and D and trimming were inferred from the DNA itself. The repertoire includes more than 50,000 clones, around four fifths of them detected once, and 9.7% sits in the top ten.

This rearrangement joins TRBV19 to TRBJ2-1; possible D gene TRBD2, 5 bases. Sequencing used peripheral blood. The clonotype originates from a human donor in a cohort sampled during active COVID-19. Here the CDR3 DNA reads TGTGCCAGTAGTCTGGACTGGAGCGGTGGCAATGAGCAGTTCTTC. Translating gives CASSLDWSGGNEQFF. Based on the CDR3 plus reference TRBV19 and TRBJ2-1, the full variable domain is DGGITQSPKYLFRKEGQNVTLSCEQNLNHDAMYWYRQDPGQGLRLIYYSQIVNDFQKGDIAEGYSVSREKKESFPLTVTSAQKNPTAFYLCASSLDWSGGNEQFFGPGTRLTVL.